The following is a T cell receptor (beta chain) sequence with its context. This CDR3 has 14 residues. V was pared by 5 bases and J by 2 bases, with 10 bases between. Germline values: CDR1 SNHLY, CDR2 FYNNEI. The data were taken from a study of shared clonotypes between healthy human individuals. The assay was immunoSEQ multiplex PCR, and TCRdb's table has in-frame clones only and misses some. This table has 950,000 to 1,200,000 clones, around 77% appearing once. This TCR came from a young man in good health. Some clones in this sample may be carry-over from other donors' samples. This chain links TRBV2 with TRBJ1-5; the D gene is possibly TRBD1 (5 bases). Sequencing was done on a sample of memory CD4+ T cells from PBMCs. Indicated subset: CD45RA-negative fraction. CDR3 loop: CASSIRGGNQPQHF. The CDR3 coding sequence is TGTGCCAGCAGTATCCGGGGGGGCAATCAGCCCCAGCATTTT.